The clone carrying this T cell receptor beta chain was seen many times. Antigen: not known. This record belongs to a study of post-analysis software for immune sequencing data. Study results and caveats: Diversity measured as normalized Chao1 was significantly lower in multiple sclerosis patients than in controls. Five or six TRBV segments (TRBV5-6, TRBV5-1 and TRBV20-1 among them) occurred more frequently in patients than in controls.

Included in the TCR beta cDNA libraries were unique molecular identifiers. From roughly 1 to 10 million T cells, roughly 0.5 million cDNA molecules were obtained. TCRdb fed the PCR reads into MiXCR, producing one record per CDR3 protein. The table lists around 500,000 distinct CDR3 sequences, 34% of them singletons. This CDR3 has 14 residues. With 5 bases removed from V and 6 bases from J, the gap between germline ends came to 17 bases. Looked up from germline, CDR1 is SQVTM and CDR2 is ANQGSEA. The source of this sequence is a girl aged 2-17 years with multiple sclerosis. Sequenced input: blood. The chain links TRBV29-1 to TRBJ2-1; perhaps TRBD2 as D (7 bases). The CDR3 protein is CSVYGGASSNEQFF. The CDR3 region has the DNA TGCAGCGTTTATGGGGGGGCCTCTAGCAATGAGCAGTTCTTC.